This T cell receptor beta chain was found in a study of kidney transplant recipient with SARS-CoV-2 infection. TCRdb reanalysed the reads using MiXCR and keeps one entry per CDR3 protein. Of about 250,000 distinct CDR3 sequences listed, around 28% are singletons. This clonotype was seen many times. This CDR3 contains 12 residues. CDR1 SGHVS and CDR2 FNYEAQ come from the germline V gene. Trimming cost V 2 bases and J 6 bases, with 4 bases left between them. The sequencing here drew on a blood sample, taken at baseline and on day 111 from a kidney transplant recipient. The TCR was taken from a male patient aged 25 to 39 who had COVID-19 and was a kidney transplant recipient. A share of the T cells may be of graft donor origin. The chain employs TRBV7-6 and TRBJ2-2; D unclear. The CDR3 region is CASSLFSGELFF. Here the CDR3 DNA reads TGTGCCAGCAGCTTATTCTCCGGGGAGCTGTTTTTT.